Reported below is one T cell receptor beta chain. Antigen specificity is unknown. The sample originates from a study of identical twins. Findings of the study overall: Cross-sectional statistics, not tracking of the same donors, supported the conclusions.

All of the donors were Caucasians in good health. TCRdb re-analysed the 5' RACE reads in MiXCR, keeping a single row per CDR3 protein. The repertoire holds some 1,600,000 distinct CDR3 sequences, around 33% seen once, with about 0.3% in the top ten. V was trimmed by 6 bases and J by 6 bases, leaving 20 bases between them. The germline V gene has CDR1 SNHLY and CDR2 FYNNEI. This CDR3 region has 15 residues. This clonotype was sampled from a newborn girl in good health. The chain is built from TRBV2 and TRBJ1-2, with D possibly matching TRBD1 (5 bases). Specimen: cord blood. This chain's CDR3 is CASRPSSGSINGYTF. The CDR3 DNA sequence: TGTGCCAGCAGGCCATCCTCAGGGTCGATAAATGGCTACACCTTC.